Detailed here is one T cell receptor (beta chain). Its specificity is unknown. This sample was included in a study of graft-versus-host responses after intestinal transplantation. Looking at the study overall: Multivisceral, liver-intestinal, or isolated intestinal grafts went to recipients. Study conclusions and caveats: Detected in recipient marrow were GvH clones, some of which were first observed in ileum or blood.

Using immunoSEQ multiplex PCR, the repertoire was profiled, and TCRdb retains in-frame clones only, with some absent. The sample lists around 30,000 clones, nearly 90% seen once, with under 14% in the top ten. After removal of 0 bases from V and 4 bases from J, the junction contained 4 bases not matched to a gene. There are 15 residues in the CDR3. Germline assignment: CDR1 SGHTS and CDR2 YDEGEE. The starting material was PBMCs, obtained roughly 68 weeks after intestinal transplantation. V and J are TRBV5-8 and TRBJ2-7; 10 bases map to TRBD1. This receptor was taken from a human patient who received an intestinal transplant, so some T cells may come from the graft donor. The CDR3 DNA reads as TGTGCCAGCAGCTTGGCGGGACAGGGGTCTTACGAGCAGTACTTC. Protein product: CASSLAGQGSYEQYF.